A single sample gave rise to the 5 T cell receptor beta chains below, sequenced in a study of spatial heterogeneity in lung cancer. Time point in this sample: sample taken at primary tumor resection. Unsorted samples of tumor, nontumor lung or frozen PBMC had their whole RNA sequenced. TCRdb reanalysed the 5' RACE reads using MiXCR and keeps one entry per CDR3 protein. The data show some 8,700 distinct CDR3 sequences, with 7.8% seen just once and 25% to 30% held by the top ten. The material was PBMCs, obtained at surgery. The receptors derive from a female donor with early-stage non-small cell lung cancer.

Many counts were recorded for this clonotype. V usage is TRBV18 and J usage is TRBJ1-6; no clear D. The CDR3 length is 13 residues. Trimming shortened V by 2 bases and J by 9 bases, and 8 bases separated the two germline ends. CDR1 is KGHSH and CDR2 is LQKENI in the germline V gene. CDR3 nucleotide sequence: TGTGCCAGCTCACCAGGGCACGGTTCACCCCTCCACTTT. Its protein product is CASSPGHGSPLHF.

The table lists this clonotype with many counts. CDR3 nucleotide sequence: TGTGCCAGCAGCCCCTTAACAGGGGCCAATCAGCCCCAGCATTTT. This translates into CASSPLTGANQPQHF. The genes are TRBV6-2 or TRBV6-3 and TRBJ1-5; 7 bases align to TRBD1. Germline V gives CDR1 MNHEY, CDR2 SVGEGT. The CDR3 covers 15 residues. J was trimmed by 3 bases and V by 6 bases; bases with no gene match: 8.

The table lists this clonotype with many counts. This chain uses TRBV5-6 with TRBJ2-5, with D possibly being TRBD2 (6 bases). The CDR3 is made up of 16 amino acids. Germline values: CDR1 SGHDT, CDR2 YYEEEE. The V and J ends lost 4 bases and 2 bases respectively, with 18 bases between them. CDR3 DNA: TGTGCCAGCAGCCCGATTCACAGACTAGTTCAAGAGACCCAGTACTTC. Its translation: CASSPIHRLVQETQYF. Looking up the rest from reference TRBV5-6 and TRBJ2-5 gives the full variable domain: DAGVTQSPTHLIKTRGQQVTLRCSPKSGHDTVSWYQQALGQGPQFIFQYYEEEERQRGNFPDRFSGHQFPNYSSELNVNALLLGDSALYLCASSPIHRLVQETQYFGPGTRLLVL.

This clonotype was counted ten times or more. The chain recombines TRBV29-1 with TRBJ1-4; no definite D call. The germline CDR1 and CDR2 sequences are SQVTM and ANQGSEA. The length of the CDR3 is 16 residues. Trimming stripped 5 bases from V and 3 bases from J, with 19 bases between. The CDR3 reads CSVHSNWAEANEKLFF. CDR3 DNA: TGCAGCGTTCACAGTAATTGGGCCGAAGCTAATGAAAAACTGTTTTTT.

Worth noting for this clonotype: A much larger clone is a single base away; this may be a read error. The chain links TRBV5-1 to TRBJ1-3; D is undetermined. Germline V CDR1 and CDR2: SGHRS, YFSETQ. This CDR3 has 13 amino acids. In DNA form, the CDR3 reads TGCGCCAGCAGCCCGGAGAGCGGAAGCACCATATATTTT. It codes for CASSPESGSTIYF.